A single sample is the source of the 27 T cell receptor beta chains below, sequenced in a study of shared clonotypes between healthy human individuals. Measured with immunoSEQ multiplex PCR; TCRdb has only the in-frame clones, and not every one. The profile shows some 1 million clones, around 76% of them singletons. The sequencing input was memory CD4+ T cells sorted from blood. Subset indicated: CD45RA-negative fraction. All receptors come from a young man in good health.

This clone was picked up a small number of times. The J gene is TRBJ2-5, the V gene TRBV5-1; possibly TRBD1 or TRBD2 for D (5 bases each). V lost 4 bases, J lost 1 base, and 11 bases lay in between. This CDR3 contains 14 residues. Germline loops: CDR1 SGHRS, CDR2 YFSETQ. DNA of the CDR3: TGCGCCAGCAGCGAGGCCGGGACCCAAGAGACCCAGTACTTC. Translated, it gives CASSEAGTQETQYF.

This chain joins TRBV2 and TRBJ2-1; TRBD2 matches at 8 bases. Germline CDR1 and CDR2: SNHLY and FYNNEI. V dropped 4 bases and J dropped 0; count of bases not matched to a gene: 2. The length of the CDR3 is 15 residues. CDR3 bases: TGTGCCAGCAGTGCGACTAGCGTCTCCTACAATGAGCAGTTCTTC. Its translation is CASSATSVSYNEQFF.

This clone was found a few times. V gene TRBV25-1 combines with J gene TRBJ1-1; D might be TRBD1 (5 bases). The germline gives CDR1 MGHDK, CDR2 SYGVNS. The CDR3 covers 15 residues. The germline V and J ends were trimmed by 1 base and 3 bases, with 12 bases remaining between them. The CDR3 protein is CASSESAGLHTEAFF. The CDR3, as DNA: TGTGCCAGCAGTGAATCGGCAGGGTTACACACTGAAGCTTTCTTT.

V gene TRBV6-6 combines with J gene TRBJ2-7; D is ambiguous. The germline CDR1 and CDR2 sequences are MNHNY and SVGAGI (reference sequence). This CDR3 is built from 15 residues. Trimming stripped 0 bases from V and 3 bases from J, with 12 bases between. The chain's CDR3 is CASSYSAVYLYEQYF. For the CDR3, the DNA is TGTGCCAGCAGTTACTCCGCAGTGTACCTCTACGAGCAGTACTTC.

The chain carries TRBV2 and TRBJ2-3; no clear D. CDR3 size: 12 residues. V was clipped by 3 bases and J by 7 bases, with 8 bases between them. CDR1 and CDR2 (germline): SNHLY, FYNNEI. DNA of the CDR3: TGTGCCAGCAGTGACGTCCCTCATACGCAGTATTTT. As protein: CASSDVPHTQYF.

The rearrangement links TRBV10-3 to TRBJ2-3; D is tentatively TRBD1 or TRBD2 (5 bases each). In germline, CDR1 is ENHRY, CDR2 SYGVKD. V was trimmed by 3 bases and J by 4 bases, leaving 11 bases between them. The CDR3 totals 14 residues. The CDR3 sequence is CAISDRGVSDTQYF. CDR3 nucleotides: TGTGCCATCAGTGATAGGGGAGTCTCAGATACGCAGTATTTT.

The chain links TRBV18 to TRBJ2-1, with 12 bases fitting TRBD1. V was pared by 6 bases and J by 6 bases, with 6 bases of the junction left unmatched. CDR3 length: 15 amino acids. Germline-derived CDR1 and CDR2 are KGHSH and LQKENI. In DNA form, the CDR3 reads TGTGCCAGCTCCCAAGGGACAGGGGGCGTCAATGAGCAGTTCTTC. Translated: CASSQGTGGVNEQFF.

The J gene is TRBJ1-1, the V gene TRBV2; D remains ambiguous. Germline loops: CDR1 SNHLY, CDR2 FYNNEI. The CDR3 extends over 14 amino acids. Trimming shortened V by 7 bases and J by 0 bases, and 12 bases separated the two germline ends. CDR3 in DNA: TGTGCCAGCACCTTCGGTCAGATGAACACTGAAGCTTTCTTT. Protein product: CASTFGQMNTEAFF.

The chain recombines TRBV30 with TRBJ2-3; D perhaps matches TRBD2 (6 bases). V shed 2 bases and J shed 3 bases, with 9 bases lying between them. Germline V gene data show CDR1 as GTSNPN and CDR2 as SVGIG (reference sequence). The CDR3 extends over 13 amino acids. The CDR3 DNA sequence: TGTGCCTGGAGTCGGAGGGGAACAGATACGCAGTATTTT. It is translated as CAWSRRGTDTQYF.

This clone was observed a handful of times. The V and J genes are TRBV10-3 and TRBJ1-5, with a tentative D call TRBD1 (5 bases). CDR1 is ENHRY, CDR2 SYGVKD, per germline. This CDR3 region has 13 residues. V gave up 0 bases and J gave up 15 bases, with 15 bases separating them. The CDR3 nucleotides read TGTGCCATCAGTGAGTCGACGGGGACCGGCTGGCATTTT. Protein sequence: CAISESTGTGWHF.

This clone was counted only a few times. The chain couples TRBV5-6 to TRBJ1-5; D perhaps matches TRBD1 (6 bases). Trimming left V 7 bases short and J 3 bases short, with 17 bases between. This CDR3 comprises 15 residues. Germline CDR1 is SGHDT and CDR2 is YYEEEE. In DNA, the CDR3 is TGTGCCAGCGGAGAAAGGGGGGCCCTCAATCAGCCCCAGCATTTT. Encoded protein: CASGERGALNQPQHF.

This clone occurred a few times. The chain employs TRBV21-1 and TRBJ1-4; the table's D gene call, TRBD1, was not cross checked with the DNA. TRBV21-1 is a listed pseudogene. This CDR3 has 14 residues. The CDR3 region is CASSNRQANEKLFF. The DNA for the CDR3 is TGTGCCAGCAGCAATCGGCAGGCTAATGAAAAACTGTTTTTT.

The chain has TRBV20-1 and TRBJ1-2; TRBD1 matches at 7 bases. Trimming at V came to 6 bases and at J to 8 bases, leaving 6 bases not matched to a gene. Germline V gene data show CDR1 as DFQATT and CDR2 as SNEGSKA (reference sequence). The CDR3 sequence is 11 residues long. The CDR3 spells CSAPTGRGYTF. CDR3 nucleotides: TGCAGTGCACCGACAGGGAGAGGCTACACCTTC.

The V gene is TRBV5-1, the J gene TRBJ2-1; 9 bases are a match to TRBD2. The V and J ends lost 4 bases and 12 bases, in that order; junction bases with no gene match: 5. Germline-derived CDR1 and CDR2 are SGHRS and YFSETQ. The CDR3 extends over 12 amino acids. The CDR3 loop is CASSLTTSGQFF. The CDR3 coding sequence is TGCGCCAGCAGCCTCACGACTAGCGGGCAGTTCTTC.

V gene TRBV18 combines with J gene TRBJ2-4; a possible D gene is TRBD2 (5 bases). Germline CDR1 reads KGHSH; CDR2 reads LQKENI. V lost 0 bases to trimming and J lost 13 bases, with 19 bases between them. The CDR3 spans 15 residues. The CDR3 nucleotides are TGTGCCAGCTCACCACCCCTCCCTTCCAGCGGTGAGCAGTACTTC. Protein sequence: CASSPPLPSSGEQYF. Based on the CDR3 plus reference TRBV18 and TRBJ2-4, the full variable domain is NAGVMQNPRHLVRRRGQEARLRCSPMKGHSHVYWYRQLPEEGLKFMVYLQKENIIDESGMPKERFSAEFPKEGPSILRIQQVVRGDSAAYFCASSPPLPSSGEQYFGAGTRLSVL.

The gene calls are TRBV2 and TRBJ2-3, with 10 bases fitting TRBD2. The CDR3 length is 16 residues. V shed 3 bases, J shed 2 bases, and the junction held 5 bases outside the gene matches. The germline CDR1 and CDR2 sequences are SNHLY and FYNNEI. CDR3 bases: TGTGCCAGCAGTGATGTCGGGACTAGCGCCACAGATACGCAGTATTTT. This translates into CASSDVGTSATDTQYF.

V usage is TRBV29-1 and J usage is TRBJ2-3; TRBD2 matches at 10 bases. V shed 3 bases, J shed 5 bases, and the junction held 11 bases outside the gene matches. Germline CDR1 SQVTM, CDR2 ANQGSEA. The CDR3 consists of 16 residues. CDR3 in amino acids: CSVEDVRAGGIDTQYF. The CDR3, as DNA: TGCAGCGTTGAGGATGTACGAGCGGGAGGGATAGATACGCAGTATTTT.

The rearrangement uses TRBV6-6 and TRBJ2-2; 7 nucleotides match TRBD1. V lost 2 bases, J lost 5 bases, and 8 bases stayed unmatched. Germline V CDR1 and CDR2: MNHNY, SVGAGI (reference sequence). This CDR3 contains 16 residues. The CDR3 sequence: CASSYEGAERTGELFF. CDR3 nucleotide sequence: TGTGCCAGCAGTTACGAGGGGGCGGAGAGGACCGGGGAGCTGTTTTTT.

The chain has TRBV5-1 and TRBJ1-6; 8 bases align to TRBD1. The CDR3 consists of 15 residues. Germline V lookup: CDR1 SGHRS, CDR2 YFSETQ. Unmatched junction bases numbered 12, after V lost 6 bases and J lost 10 bases. The CDR3 nucleotides read TGCGCCAGCACCGACGGACAGGGAGGGGGATCACCCCTCCACTTT. This codes for CASTDGQGGGSPLHF.

This chain uses TRBV6-1 with TRBJ2-7, with D tentatively TRBD2 (5 bases). The CDR3 sequence is 12 residues long. Deletions cut 2 bases from V and 9 bases from J, with 11 bases between. CDR1 is MNHNS and CDR2 is SASEGT in the germline V gene. The CDR3 spells CASSEFGVGQYF. CDR3 DNA sequence: TGTGCCAGCAGTGAATTCGGGGTTGGGCAGTACTTC.

V usage is TRBV27 and J usage is TRBJ2-1, with D perhaps TRBD2 (6 bases). The CDR3 runs 11 residues. Germline values: CDR1 MNHEY, CDR2 SMNVEV (reference sequence). Trimming removed 8 bases at V and 16 bases at J, with 18 bases between. The CDR3 sequence is CASLIRDSHFF. DNA of the CDR3: TGTGCCAGCTTGATCCGGGACTCCCATTTCTTC.

The DNA for the CDR3 is TGTGCCAGCAGCTCCTCGCGAGCGGGGGGGAAGGATACGCAGTATTTT. It specifies CASSSSRAGGKDTQYF. The chain links TRBV2 to TRBJ2-3; TRBD2 matches 10 bases. The CDR3 sequence is 16 residues long. Unmatched junction bases numbered 12, after V lost 6 bases and J lost 6 bases. CDR1 is SNHLY and CDR2 is FYNNEI in the germline V gene.

The chain uses TRBV11-2 and TRBJ2-7; D not certain. Trimming stripped 5 bases from V and 3 bases from J, with 14 bases between. There are 14 residues in the CDR3. The germline CDR1 and CDR2 sequences are SGHAT and FQNNGV. In DNA, the CDR3 is TGTGCCAGCAGCCCTCTAGTGGGGTTCTACGAGCAGTACTTC. Translation gives CASSPLVGFYEQYF.

The V and J genes are TRBV5-4 and TRBJ2-5, with 8 positions matching TRBD1. V trimming: 1 base; J trimming: 1 base; junction bases outside the gene matches: 9. This CDR3 is built from 17 residues. Germline CDR1 reads SGHNT; CDR2 reads YYREEE (reference sequence). CDR3 loop: CASSLSSGQGPQETQYF. CDR3 nucleotides: TGTGCCAGCAGCTTGTCATCCGGACAGGGCCCCCAAGAGACCCAGTACTTC.

The chain combines TRBV10-3 with TRBJ2-5, with D perhaps TRBD2 (5 bases). The CDR3 length is 14 residues. Trimming cost V 0 bases and J 5 bases, with 10 bases left between them. Germline V CDR1 and CDR2: ENHRY, SYGVKD. In nucleotides, the CDR3 is TGTGCCATCAGTGAGTCCGGATCGGGGGAGACCCAGTACTTC. Its translation is CAISESGSGETQYF.

In DNA, the CDR3 is TGCAGTGCTAGTTTCGAGACTGAAGCTTTCTTT. It translates to CSASFETEAFF. J is TRBJ1-1 and V is TRBV20-1, with D hard to call. Between the trimmed V and J ends, which lost 3 bases and 5 bases, there was a span of 7 bases. The CDR3 covers 11 residues. CDR1 DFQATT and CDR2 SNEGSKA come from the germline V gene (reference sequence).

The chain is built from TRBV9 and TRBJ2-1; 14 bases map to TRBD2. The CDR3 covers 18 residues. With V trimmed by 3 bases and J by 5 bases, 10 bases remained unmatched. CDR1 is SGDLS and CDR2 is YYNGEE in the germline V gene. The CDR3 sequence: CASSATRGLAGAHNEQFF. The CDR3, as DNA: TGTGCCAGCAGCGCCACCCGGGGACTAGCGGGAGCCCACAATGAGCAGTTCTTC. The whole variable domain, remainder taken from reference TRBV9 and TRBJ2-1, is DSGVTQTPKHLITATGQRVTLRCSPRSGDLSVYWYQQSLDQGLQFLIQYYNGEERAKGNILERFSAQQFPDLHSELNLSSLELGDSALYFCASSATRGLAGAHNEQFFGPGTRLTVL.